This T cell receptor (beta chain) was profiled in a study of blood T cell repertoires in COVID-19. Overall study: Researchers got acute and convalescent COVID-19 samples from the United States, Italy and Spain. PBMCs, B-cell-depleted T cells, or T cells were the source of the cDNA or gDNA that made up the material.

As to this clone: Germline and junction disagree at one end, which may indicate a read error. Different DNA sequences within this sample yield the same CDR3.

The CDR3 sequence is 14 residues long. Germline V gene sequence: CDR1 LNHDA, CDR2 SQIVND (reference sequence). How the authors handled the data: Nucleated cell counts were estimated from reference gene primer amplification. Clones were read by immunoSEQ multiplex PCR, and TCRdb kept only the in-frame ones, dropping some. The V and J calls and clone size are taken from that table; D and trimming were inferred from the DNA. The sample contains some 66,000 clones, around 93% of which appear only once. Specimen: peripheral blood. The chain uses TRBV19 and TRBJ2-1; 8 bases align to TRBD2. This TCR derives from a human donor in a cohort sampled during active COVID-19. The CDR3 spells CASSSGNRRNEQFF. CDR3 nucleotide sequence: TGCGCCAGTAGTAGCGGGAACCGGCGCAATGAGCAGTTCTTC. Together with reference TRBV19 and TRBJ2-1, the CDR3 gives the full variable domain: DGGITQSPKYLFRKEGQNVTLSCEQNLNHDAMYWYRQDPGQGLRLIYYSQIVNDFQKGDIAEGYSVSREKKESFPLTVTSAQKNPTAFYLCASSSGNRRNEQFFGPGTRLTVL.